This TCR beta chain was documented in a study of OX40 agonist ivuxolimab in advanced cancers. Turning to the study itself: Participants averaged 60 years of age (range about 23 to 79) and were about 85% male. There were three patients with partial responses, one having hepatocellular carcinoma and two cutaneous melanoma.

TCRdb's table, derived via immunoSEQ multiplex PCR, lists solely in-frame clones and lacks some. The sample consists of approximately 61,000 clones, 65% to 85% of them appearing once. This clone was detected only a few times. Trimming took off 1 base at V and 5 bases at J, with 15 bases between the two ends. Germline values: CDR1 SGHRS, CDR2 YFSETQ. CDR3 size: 15 residues. The source was CD4+ or CD8+ T cells sorted from blood, collected in a trial of the OX40 agonist ivuxolimab. J is TRBJ2-5 and V is TRBV5-1, with D perhaps given as TRBD1 or TRBD2 (5 bases each). The source is an adult with an advanced solid tumor such as melanoma, head and neck, liver or kidney cancer. In DNA form, the CDR3 reads TGCGCCAGCAGCTTGATGTTCCCGGGACGGGAGACCCAGTACTTC. The encoded protein is CASSLMFPGRETQYF.